What follows are 9 T cell receptor beta chains derived from one specimen sequenced in a study of blood T cell repertoires in COVID-19. Using immunoSEQ multiplex PCR, the repertoire was profiled, and TCRdb retains in-frame clones only, with some absent. The sample holds approximately 310,000 clones, roughly 84% seen once. Sequencing was carried out using peripheral blood. The source of these receptors is a man between 45 and 60 years old with active or convalescent COVID-19.

V and J are TRBV5-6 and TRBJ2-3, with D possibly TRBD1 on 6 matching bases. This CDR3 has 15 residues. Germline V gene lookup returns CDR1 SGHDT and CDR2 YYEEEE. The ends were cut back, 1 base at V and 0 bases at J, with 9 bases in the middle. The CDR3 DNA follows: TGTGCCAGCAGCTTGCTGGACAGAAGCACAGATACGCAGTATTTT. It codes for CASSLLDRSTDTQYF.

The V and J genes are TRBV7-2 and TRBJ2-7, with TRBD2 identical over 12 bases. This CDR3 has 18 residues. The ends lost 2 bases at V and 0 bases at J; junction bases unmatched: 8. The germline CDR1 and CDR2 sequences are SGHTA and FQGNSA. This CDR3 reads CASSLRTSGMGSSYEQYF. CDR3 DNA: TGTGCCAGCAGCTTAAGGACTAGCGGGATGGGGAGCTCCTACGAGCAGTACTTC. The full variable domain, in which reference TRBV7-2 and TRBJ2-7 provide the parts outside the CDR3, is GAGVSQSPSNKVTEKGKDVELRCDPISGHTALYWYRQSLGQGLEFLIYFQGNSAPDKSGLPSDRFSAERTGGSVSTLTIQRTQQEDSAVYLCASSLRTSGMGSSYEQYFGPGTRLTVT.

The table lists this clone with a few counts. The chain combines TRBV7-2 with TRBJ1-5, with a weak D call TRBD1 (5 bases). The germline V and J ends were trimmed by 5 bases and 4 bases, with 15 bases remaining between them. Germline V gives CDR1 SGHTA, CDR2 FQGNSA. This CDR3 is 15 amino acids long. CDR3 nucleotide sequence: TGTGCCAGCAGCCCAGCGGGGCAGTTAAATCAGCCCCAGCATTTT. It specifies CASSPAGQLNQPQHF.

The chain recombines TRBV6-5 with TRBJ2-7, with TRBD2 as a possible D gene (5 bases). The CDR3 length is 14 residues. V was shortened by 10 bases and J by 2 bases, with 18 bases between the two germline ends. Germline V lookup: CDR1 MNHEY, CDR2 SVGAGI. The DNA of the CDR3 is TGTGCCACCCTGGATGAGGGTCGGACCTACGAGCAGTACTTC. Amino acid sequence: CATLDEGRTYEQYF.

The sample holds one count of this clone. The rearrangement uses TRBV11-3 and TRBJ2-1, with 9 nucleotides matching TRBD1. J gave up 9 bases and V 2 bases, and 11 bases lay outside the gene matches. Germline CDR1 and CDR2: SGHNT and YENEEA. CDR3 size: 16 residues. The DNA of the CDR3 is TGTGCCAGCAGCTTATTTACAGGGACAGGGCTAGGTGAGCAGTTCTTC. Protein sequence: CASSLFTGTGLGEQFF.

The chain employs TRBV30 and TRBJ2-5, with 13 nucleotides matching TRBD2. With 5 bases clipped from V and 7 bases from J, the junction kept 7 bases outside the gene matches. The CDR3 extends over 14 amino acids. Germline V gene data show CDR1 as GTSNPN and CDR2 as SVGIG (reference sequence). The CDR3 DNA is TGTGCCTGGGAAAGGACTAGCGGGGGTGGGACCCAGTACTTC. The encoded protein is CAWERTSGGGTQYF.

This clone has only one observation. The rearrangement links TRBV18 to TRBJ2-7; D is perhaps TRBD2 (7 bases). CDR1 KGHSH and CDR2 LQKENI come from the germline V gene. The CDR3 runs 14 residues. V gave up 8 bases and J gave up 4 bases, with 18 bases separating them. CDR3 DNA: TGTGCCAGCGGGACCACGGGGGGCGATTACGAGCAGTACTTC. It codes for CASGTTGGDYEQYF.

The J gene is TRBJ1-6, the V gene TRBV18; the D gene is possibly TRBD1 (6 bases). Germline assignment: CDR1 KGHSH and CDR2 LQKENI. The CDR3 totals 15 residues. V lost 5 bases and J 7 bases, leaving 15 bases between the germline ends. CDR3 loop: CASSAATGTNSPLHF. CDR3 DNA sequence: TGTGCCAGCTCAGCCGCCACCGGGACAAATTCACCCCTCCACTTT.

The gene calls are TRBV5-1 and TRBJ1-1; perhaps TRBD1 as D (5 bases). V lost 0 bases and J 2 bases, leaving 11 bases between the germline ends. The CDR3 extends over 15 amino acids. Germline assignment: CDR1 SGHRS and CDR2 YFSETQ. The CDR3 loop reads CASSLARGDNTEAFF. The CDR3 nucleotides are TGCGCCAGCAGCTTGGCCCGGGGGGACAACACTGAAGCTTTCTTT. The full variable domain, with the rest looked up from reference TRBV5-1 and TRBJ1-1, is KAGVTQTPRYLIKTRGQQVTLSCSPISGHRSVSWYQQTPGQGLQFLFEYFSETQRNKGNFPGRFSGRQFSNSRSEMNVSTLELGDSALYLCASSLARGDNTEAFFGQGTRLTVV.